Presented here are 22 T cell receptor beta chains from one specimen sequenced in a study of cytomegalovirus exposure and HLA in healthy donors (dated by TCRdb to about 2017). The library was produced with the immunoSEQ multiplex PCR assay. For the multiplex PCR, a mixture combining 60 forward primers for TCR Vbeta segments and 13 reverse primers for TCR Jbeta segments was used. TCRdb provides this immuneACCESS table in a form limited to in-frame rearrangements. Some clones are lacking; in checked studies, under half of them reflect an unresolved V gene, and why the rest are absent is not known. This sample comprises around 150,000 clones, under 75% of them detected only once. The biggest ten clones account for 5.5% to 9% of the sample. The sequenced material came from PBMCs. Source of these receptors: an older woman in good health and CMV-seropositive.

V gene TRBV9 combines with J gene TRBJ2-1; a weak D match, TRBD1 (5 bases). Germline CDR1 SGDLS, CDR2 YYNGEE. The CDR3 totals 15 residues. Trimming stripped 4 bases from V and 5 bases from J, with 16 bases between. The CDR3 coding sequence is TGTGCCAGCAGCCCCCTCCAGGGATCCCACAATGAGCAGTTCTTC. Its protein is CASSPLQGSHNEQFF.

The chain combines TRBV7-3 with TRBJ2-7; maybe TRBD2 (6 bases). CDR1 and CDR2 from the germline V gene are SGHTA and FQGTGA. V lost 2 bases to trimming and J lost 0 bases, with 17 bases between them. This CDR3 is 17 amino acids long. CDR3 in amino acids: CASSLQPGGVVSYEQYF. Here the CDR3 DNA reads TGTGCCAGCAGCTTACAGCCCGGCGGGGTTGTCTCCTACGAGCAGTACTTC.

The CDR3, as DNA: TGTGCCAGCAGTTTAGGCGGGCCGAATGAGCAGTTCTTC. Protein sequence: CASSLGGPNEQFF. This rearrangement joins TRBV28 to TRBJ2-1, with D possibly TRBD2 on 5 matching bases. V lost 2 bases to trimming and J lost 7 bases, with 9 bases between them. Germline V gene sequence: CDR1 MDHEN, CDR2 SYDVKM. The CDR3 extends over 13 amino acids.

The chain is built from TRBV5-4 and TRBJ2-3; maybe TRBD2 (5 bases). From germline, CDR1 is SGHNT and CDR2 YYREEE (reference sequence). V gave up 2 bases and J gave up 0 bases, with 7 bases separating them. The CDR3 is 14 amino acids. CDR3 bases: TGTGCCAGCAGCTTCGGCGGGAGCACAGATACGCAGTATTTT. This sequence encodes CASSFGGSTDTQYF. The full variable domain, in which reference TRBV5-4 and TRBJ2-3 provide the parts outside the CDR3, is ETGVTQSPTHLIKTRGQQVTLRCSSQSGHNTVSWYQQALGQGPQFIFQYYREEENGRGNFPPRFSGLQFPNYSSELNVNALELDDSALYLCASSFGGSTDTQYFGPGTRLTVL.

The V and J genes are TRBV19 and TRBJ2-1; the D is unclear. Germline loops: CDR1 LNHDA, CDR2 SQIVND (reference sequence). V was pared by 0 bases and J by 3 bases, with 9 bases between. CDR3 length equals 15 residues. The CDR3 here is CASSIDLNSYNEQFF. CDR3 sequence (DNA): TGTGCCAGTAGTATAGATCTAAACAGCTACAATGAGCAGTTCTTC. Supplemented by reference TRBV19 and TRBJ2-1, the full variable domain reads DGGITQSPKYLFRKEGQNVTLSCEQNLNHDAMYWYRQDPGQGLRLIYYSQIVNDFQKGDIAEGYSVSREKKESFPLTVTSAQKNPTAFYLCASSIDLNSYNEQFFGPGTRLTVL.

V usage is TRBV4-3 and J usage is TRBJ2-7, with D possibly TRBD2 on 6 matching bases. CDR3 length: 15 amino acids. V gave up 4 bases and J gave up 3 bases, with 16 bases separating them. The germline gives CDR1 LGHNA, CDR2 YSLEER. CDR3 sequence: CASSRSRDSLYEQYF. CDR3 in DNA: TGCGCCAGCAGCCGTAGCCGGGACTCCCTCTACGAGCAGTACTTC.

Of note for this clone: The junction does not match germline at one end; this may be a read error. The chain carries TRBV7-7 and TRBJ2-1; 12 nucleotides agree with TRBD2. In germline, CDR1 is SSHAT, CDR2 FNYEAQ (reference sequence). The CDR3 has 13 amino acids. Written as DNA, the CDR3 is TGTGCTAGCAGTCCCTGGACTAGCGGGAATCAGTTCTTC. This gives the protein CASSPWTSGNQFF.

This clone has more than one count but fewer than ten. The CDR3 reads CAWSVAGGLETQYF. CDR3 sequence (DNA): TGTGCCTGGAGTGTGGCGGGAGGGTTGGAGACCCAGTACTTC. V usage is TRBV30 and J usage is TRBJ2-5; 9 positions match TRBD2. This CDR3 region has 14 residues. V gave up 0 bases and J gave up 5 bases; unmatched junction bases: 4. The germline V gene encodes CDR1 GTSNPN and CDR2 SVGIG (reference sequence).

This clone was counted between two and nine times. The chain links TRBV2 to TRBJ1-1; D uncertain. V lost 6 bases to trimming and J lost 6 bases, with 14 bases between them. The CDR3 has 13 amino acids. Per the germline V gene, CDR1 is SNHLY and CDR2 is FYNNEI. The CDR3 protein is CASRQEGTPEAFF. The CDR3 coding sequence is TGTGCCAGCAGGCAGGAGGGTACCCCTGAAGCTTTCTTT.

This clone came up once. Written as DNA, the CDR3 is TGTGCCAGCAGCTTATTGGCAGGGATGAATGAGCAGTTCTTC. Translating gives CASSLLAGMNEQFF. The J gene is TRBJ2-1, the V gene TRBV7-3, with D possibly TRBD1 on 5 matching bases. The CDR3 totals 14 residues. In germline, CDR1 is SGHTA, CDR2 FQGTGA. V lost 2 bases to trimming and J lost 7 bases, with 12 bases between them.

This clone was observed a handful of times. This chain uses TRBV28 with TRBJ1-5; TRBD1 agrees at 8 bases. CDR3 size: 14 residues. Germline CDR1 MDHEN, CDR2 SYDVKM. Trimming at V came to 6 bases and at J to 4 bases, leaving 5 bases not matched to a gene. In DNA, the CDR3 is TGTGCCAGCAGCCTTAGACAGGGGAATCAGCCCCAGCATTTT. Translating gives CASSLRQGNQPQHF. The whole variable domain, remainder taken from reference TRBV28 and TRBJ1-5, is DVKVTQSSRYLVKRTGEKVFLECVQDMDHENMFWYRQDPGLGLRLIYFSYDVKMKEKGDIPEGYSVSREKKERFSLILESASTNQTSMYLCASSLRQGNQPQHFGDGTRLSIL.

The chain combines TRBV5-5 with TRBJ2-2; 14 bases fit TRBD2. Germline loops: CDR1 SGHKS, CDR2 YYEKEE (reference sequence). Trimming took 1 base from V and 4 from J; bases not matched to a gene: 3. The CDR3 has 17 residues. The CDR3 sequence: CASSLRGTSGSTGELFF. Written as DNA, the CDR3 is TGTGCCAGCAGCTTGAGGGGGACTAGCGGGAGCACCGGGGAGCTGTTTTTT.

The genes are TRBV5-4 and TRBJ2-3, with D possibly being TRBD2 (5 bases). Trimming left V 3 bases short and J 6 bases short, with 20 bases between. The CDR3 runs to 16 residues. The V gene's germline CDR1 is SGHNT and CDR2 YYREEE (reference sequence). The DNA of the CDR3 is TGTGCCAGCAGCTCCGGTCGGTCGAGGGCCACGGATACGCAGTATTTT. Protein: CASSSGRSRATDTQYF.

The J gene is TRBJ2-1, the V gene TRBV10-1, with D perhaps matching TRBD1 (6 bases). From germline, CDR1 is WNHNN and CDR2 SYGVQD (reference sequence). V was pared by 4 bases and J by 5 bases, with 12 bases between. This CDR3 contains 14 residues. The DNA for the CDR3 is TGCGCCAGCAGTGGGACAGAATTCGACAATGAGCAGTTCTTC. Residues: CASSGTEFDNEQFF.

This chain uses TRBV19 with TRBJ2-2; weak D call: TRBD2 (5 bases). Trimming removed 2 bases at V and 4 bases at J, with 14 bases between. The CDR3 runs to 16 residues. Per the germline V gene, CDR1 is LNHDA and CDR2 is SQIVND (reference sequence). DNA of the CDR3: TGTGCCAGTAGTATATCTAGCTCAGCGGCCACCGGGGAGCTGTTTTTT. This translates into CASSISSSAATGELFF.

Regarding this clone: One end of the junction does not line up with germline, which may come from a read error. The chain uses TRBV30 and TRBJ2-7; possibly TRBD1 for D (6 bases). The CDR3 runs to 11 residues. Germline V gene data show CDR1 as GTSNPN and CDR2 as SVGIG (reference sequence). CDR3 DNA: TGTGCCTGGAGGGAGACAGGTCATTCTTCTTTC. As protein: CAWRETGHSSF.

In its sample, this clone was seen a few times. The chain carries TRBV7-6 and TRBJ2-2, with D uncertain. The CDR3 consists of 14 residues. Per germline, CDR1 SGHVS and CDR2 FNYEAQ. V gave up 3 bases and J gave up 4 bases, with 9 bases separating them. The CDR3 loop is CASSLQASTGELFF. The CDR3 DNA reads TGTGCCAGCAGCTTGCAGGCCTCCACCGGGGAGCTGTTTTTT.

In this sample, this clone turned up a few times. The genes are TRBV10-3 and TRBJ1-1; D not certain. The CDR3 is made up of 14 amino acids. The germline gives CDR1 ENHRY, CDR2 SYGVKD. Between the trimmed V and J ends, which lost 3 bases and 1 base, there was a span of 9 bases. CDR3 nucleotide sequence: TGTGCCATCAGTGATCGGGTCGGGAACACTGAAGCTTTCTTT. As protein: CAISDRVGNTEAFF.

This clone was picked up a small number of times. The DNA of the CDR3 is TGTGCCAGTGCCCTATGGGCAGACACTGAAGCTTTCTTT. Translation: CASALWADTEAFF. This chain connects TRBV19 to TRBJ1-1; D remains ambiguous. This CDR3 comprises 13 residues. Trimming took 8 bases from V and 3 from J, leaving 13 bases between them. Germline V gene data show CDR1 as LNHDA and CDR2 as SQIVND (reference sequence).

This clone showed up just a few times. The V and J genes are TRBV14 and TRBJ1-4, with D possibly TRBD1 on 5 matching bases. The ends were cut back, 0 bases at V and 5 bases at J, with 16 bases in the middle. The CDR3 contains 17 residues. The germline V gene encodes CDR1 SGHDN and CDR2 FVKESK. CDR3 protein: CASSQDRRGRVNEKLFF. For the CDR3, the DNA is TGTGCCAGCAGCCAAGATCGTAGGGGAAGAGTAAATGAAAAACTGTTTTTT.

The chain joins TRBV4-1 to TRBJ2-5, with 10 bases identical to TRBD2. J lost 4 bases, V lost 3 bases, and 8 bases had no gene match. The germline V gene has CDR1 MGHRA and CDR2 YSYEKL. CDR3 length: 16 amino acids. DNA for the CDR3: TGCGCCAGCAGCCAGAGGAGCGGGAGGGCCGGAGAGACCCAGTACTTC. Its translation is CASSQRSGRAGETQYF.

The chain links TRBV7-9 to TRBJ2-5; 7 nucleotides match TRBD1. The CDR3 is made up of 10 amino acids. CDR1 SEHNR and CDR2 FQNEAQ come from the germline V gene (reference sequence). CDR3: CGTGEETQYF. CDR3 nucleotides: TGTGGTACAGGGGAAGAGACCCAGTACTTC.